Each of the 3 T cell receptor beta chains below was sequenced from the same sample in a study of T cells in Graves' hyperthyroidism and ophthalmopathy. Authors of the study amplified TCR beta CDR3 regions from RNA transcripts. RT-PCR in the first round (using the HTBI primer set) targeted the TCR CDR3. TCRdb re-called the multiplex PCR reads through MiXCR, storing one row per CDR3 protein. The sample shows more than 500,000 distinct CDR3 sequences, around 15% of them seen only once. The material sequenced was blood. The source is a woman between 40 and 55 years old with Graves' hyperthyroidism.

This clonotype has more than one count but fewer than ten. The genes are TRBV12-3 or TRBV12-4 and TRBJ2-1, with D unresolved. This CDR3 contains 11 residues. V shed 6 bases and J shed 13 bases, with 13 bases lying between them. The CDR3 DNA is TGTGCCAGCAGCGACATCACCCTACAGTTCTTC. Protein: CASSDITLQFF.

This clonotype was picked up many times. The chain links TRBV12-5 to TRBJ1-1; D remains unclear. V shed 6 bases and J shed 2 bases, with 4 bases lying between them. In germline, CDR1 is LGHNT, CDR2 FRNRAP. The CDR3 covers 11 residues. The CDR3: CASGPNTEAFF. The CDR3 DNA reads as TGTGCTAGTGGCCCAAACACTGAAGCTTTCTTT.

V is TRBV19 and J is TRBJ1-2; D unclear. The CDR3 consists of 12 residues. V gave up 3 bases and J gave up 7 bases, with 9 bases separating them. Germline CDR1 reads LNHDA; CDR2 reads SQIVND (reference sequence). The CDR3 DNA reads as TGTGCCAGTAGTATGAGAGAGACTGGCTACACCTTC. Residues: CASSMRETGYTF.